This is a list of T cell receptor beta chains from one sample in a study of regulatory T cells in long-lasting Graves disease. MiXCR, applied by TCRdb to the multiplex PCR reads, yields one record per CDR3 protein. The sample yields some 200,000 distinct CDR3 sequences, around 19% seen once. The same sample was also studied in work on T cells in Graves' hyperthyroidism and ophthalmopathy.

The sample was peripheral blood mononuclear cells (PBMCs), taken at new diagnosis, from a patient treated with antithyroid drugs. Receptor source: a woman in her twenties or thirties with Graves disease. The CDR3 runs from the conserved cysteine through the conserved F or W. The D gene is left open where the match is weak. Clone sizes are given selectively: once, few, many, or a class where the clone is expanded.

j_call clone_size d_call v_call cdr3_nt cdr3_aa
TRBJ2-1 many TRBD1 TRBV12-3/TRBV12-4 TGTGCCAGCAGTTTACAGTGGGGCTCAGGGGGCAATGAGCAGTTCTTC CASSLQWGSGGNEQFF
TRBJ2-5 many NA TRBV3-1 TGTGCCAGCAGCCGTCCCCTCCGGGGGGAGACCCAGTACTTC CASSRPLRGETQYF
TRBJ2-5 many NA TRBV7-8 TGTGCCAGCAGCTTCAGGGGGGGCGCAGGCCGAGAGACCCAGTACTTC CASSFRGGAGRETQYF
TRBJ1-5 many TRBD1 TRBV19 TGTGCCAGTTCACGGACAGGGGCGACGGATCAGCCCCAGCATTTT CASSRTGATDQPQHF
TRBJ1-5 many NA TRBV7-8 TGTGCCAGCAGCTTAACGGGCATAAATCAGCCCCAGCATTTT CASSLTGINQPQHF
TRBJ1-4 many TRBD1 TRBV9 TGTGCCAGCAGCTCCGAGACAGGGAGAAATGAAAAACTGTTTTTT CASSSETGRNEKLFF
TRBJ1-5 many NA TRBV2 TGTGCCAGCAGCGCCCAGGGGTATAGCAATCAGCCCCAGCATTTT CASSAQGYSNQPQHF
TRBJ2-7 many TRBD2 TRBV10-3 TGTGCCATCAGTGAGTCGACGGCGGGGGACCTCTCCGACGAGCAGTACTTC CAISESTAGDLSDEQYF
TRBJ2-3 many NA TRBV28 TGTGCCAGCAGCCCGGGACTGCTCCGGGATACGCAGTATTTT CASSPGLLRDTQYF
TRBJ2-3 many TRBD2 TRBV11-3 TGTGCCAGCAGCCTACTCACTAGCGGGGGAGGCACAGATACGCAGTATTTT CASSLLTSGGGTDTQYF
TRBJ1-3 few NA TRBV11-2 TGTGCCAGCAGCCGCCTCAGGTGGGGCTCTGGAAACACCATATATTTT CASSRLRWGSGNTIYF
TRBJ1-1 many NA TRBV28 TGTGCCAGCAGTTTGGGAAGTCCCAACACTGAAGCTTTCTTT CASSLGSPNTEAFF
TRBJ1-1 many NA TRBV6-1 TGTGCCAGCAGGGTGGGACACCTGAACACTGAAGCTTTCTTT CASRVGHLNTEAFF
TRBJ2-4 many NA TRBV5-1 TGCGCCAGCAGCCGGTTAACAGGGATAGACATTCAGTACTTC CASSRLTGIDIQYF
TRBJ2-3 NA NA TRBV13 TGTGCCAGCAGCTTTATAGCGGAAGGCACAGATACGCAGTATTTT CASSFIAEGTDTQYF
TRBJ2-3 NA NA TRBV7-9 TGTGCCAGCAGCCTACGGGACTCATCCACAGATACGCAGTATTTT CASSLRDSSTDTQYF
TRBJ1-6 NA NA TRBV14 TGTGCCAGCAGCCACAGAACAGGGATTAATTCACCCCTCCACTTT CASSHRTGINSPLHF
TRBJ2-1 once NA TRBV19 TGTGCCAGTAGTATGCTAGGCTCCTACAATGAGCAGTTCTTC CASSMLGSYNEQFF
TRBJ2-1 many TRBD2 TRBV18 TGTGCCAGCTCACCACGGACTAGCGGGGGGGATGAGCAGTTCTTC CASSPRTSGGDEQFF
TRBJ1-2 NA TRBD1 TRBV24-1 TGTGCCACCAGTGATGCACGAGGGACAGGTCCCTATGGCTACACCTTC CATSDARGTGPYGYTF
TRBJ2-1 NA TRBD2 TRBV7-9 TGTGCCAGCAGCTCCCGAGCGGGAGACCTGAACAATGAGCAGTTCTTC CASSSRAGDLNNEQFF
TRBJ2-7 many NA TRBV11-3 TGTGCCAGCAGCTTAGATGAGGGCACTAGCTCCTACGAGCAGTACTTC CASSLDEGTSSYEQYF
TRBJ2-3 many NA TRBV10-2 TGCGCCAGCAGTCAGGGGACGCCAGATACGCAGTATTTT CASSQGTPDTQYF
TRBJ2-7 few TRBD2 TRBV28 TGTGCCAGCAGAACCCTCGGAAGGACTAGCGGGAGGCCCTACGAGCAGTACTTC CASRTLGRTSGRPYEQYF
TRBJ2-7 many NA TRBV29-1 TGCAGCGTTGTGGAGGGAATGGCTAGATTGGACGAGCAGTACTTC CSVVEGMARLDEQYF
TRBJ2-7 many TRBD1 TRBV12-3/TRBV12-4 TGTGCCAGCAGTGGGGGGACAGGCGCGTACTTCTACGAGCAGTACTTC CASSGGTGAYFYEQYF
TRBJ1-5 NA NA TRBV7-2 TGTGCCAGCAGCTTAGTTGGGCTCCAGCCCCAGCATTTT CASSLVGLQPQHF
TRBJ2-3 many NA TRBV5-5 TGTGCCAGCAGCTTAGCAGAACTCACAGATACGCAGTATTTT CASSLAELTDTQYF
TRBJ2-3 NA TRBD2 TRBV20-1 TGCAGTGCCAAGTGGGGGGGAAGGACAGATACGCAGTATTTT CSAKWGGRTDTQYF
TRBJ2-1 many NA TRBV13 TGTGCCAGCAGCTCGGCGGGCCTTGAGAATGAGCAGTTCTTC CASSSAGLENEQFF
TRBJ2-2 few TRBD1 TRBV5-4 TGTGCCAGCAGTCCCGGGACAGGGGGCTTAGGGGAGCTGTTTTTT CASSPGTGGLGELFF
TRBJ2-7 many NA TRBV11-2 TGTGCCAGCAGCTTAGGTGGGGGGGCTAGTCACGAGCAGTACTTC CASSLGGGASHEQYF
TRBJ2-4 many TRBD2 TRBV28 TGTGCCAGCAGTTTACAGGGAGGGTCCAAAAACATTCAGTACTTC CASSLQGGSKNIQYF
TRBJ2-5 many NA TRBV5-1 TGCGCCAGCAGCGCGGGCCCCCGGGACATTGAGACCCAGTACTTC CASSAGPRDIETQYF
TRBJ1-4 many NA TRBV5-1 TGCGCCAGCAGCTTTGACGTTACTAATGAAAAACTGTTTTTT CASSFDVTNEKLFF
TRBJ1-6 few NA TRBV5-1 TGCGCCACGAGGGAGACAGTGAATAATTCACCCCTCCACTTT CATRETVNNSPLHF
TRBJ1-2 many NA TRBV7-9 TGTGCCAGCAGCGACAATCGTGGGCTGGATGGCTACACCTTC CASSDNRGLDGYTF
TRBJ2-2 many TRBD1 TRBV5-1 TGCGCCAGCAGAACGACCGGGACAGGGGGCATCACCGGGGAGCTGTTTTTT CASRTTGTGGITGELFF
TRBJ2-5 many NA TRBV28 TGTGCCAGCAGTTTACCAGGACTCGAGACCCAGTACTTC CASSLPGLETQYF
TRBJ2-7 NA TRBD1 TRBV27 TGTGCCAGCAGGACCGGGACAGTGACCTACGAGCAGTACTTC CASRTGTVTYEQYF
TRBJ2-1 NA TRBD2 TRBV6-9 TGTGCCAGCAGTTACGGGCTAGCGGGAGTGGATGAGCAGTTCTTC CASSYGLAGVDEQFF
TRBJ1-2 few TRBD1 TRBV13 TGTGCCAGCAGCTTAGGTGGACAGGCCGGTAAAAACACCTTC CASSLGGQAGKNTF
TRBJ2-1 many NA TRBV11-3 TGTGCCAGCAGCTTACGCGGGGCAAACAATGAGCAGTTCTTC CASSLRGANNEQFF
TRBJ2-5 NA NA TRBV7-2 TGTGCCAGCAGCTTAGAGGCGATGCAAGAGACCCAGTACTTC CASSLEAMQETQYF
TRBJ2-5 many TRBD2 TRBV7-9 TGTGCCAGCAGCTTAGTGTTGGGGACTAGCGGGATGCAGACCCAGTACTTC CASSLVLGTSGMQTQYF
TRBJ1-6 few NA TRBV9 TGTGCCAGCAGCCATCGGGGCGCTAGTAATTCACCCCTCCACTTT CASSHRGASNSPLHF
TRBJ1-3 many NA TRBV28 TGTGCCAGCAGTTTAGACCCGGGCTCTGGAAACACCATATATTTT CASSLDPGSGNTIYF
TRBJ2-7 NA NA TRBV11-2 TGTGCCAGCAGCTCCGATACCTACGAGCAGTACTTC CASSSDTYEQYF
TRBJ1-1 many NA TRBV7-9 TGTGCCAGCAGCCTGGGGACGGCTAGGGACACTGAAGCTTTCTTT CASSLGTARDTEAFF
TRBJ2-3 many NA TRBV10-3 TGTGCCACCCTAGTCGTAGATACGCAGTATTTT CATLVVDTQYF
TRBJ1-1 many TRBD1 TRBV4-1 TGTGCCAGCAGGCGGACAGGGGCCGAAGCTTTCTTT CASRRTGAEAFF
TRBJ2-7 many TRBD1 TRBV5-1 TGCGCCAGCAGCGGACAGGGGGCCTCCTACGAGCAGTACTTC CASSGQGASYEQYF
TRBJ1-2 many NA TRBV3-1 TGTGCCAGCAGCCGGGTCACAGCAAGGGGTGGTGGCTACACCTTC CASSRVTARGGGYTF
TRBJ1-2 many NA TRBV19 TGTGCCAGTATGATGACCCATACAGGGTTGGGTGGCTACACCTTC CASMMTHTGLGGYTF
TRBJ2-7 few NA TRBV9 TGTGCCACCACGTCGATGTTTTTGAGGGAATCCTACGAGCAGTACTTC CATTSMFLRESYEQYF